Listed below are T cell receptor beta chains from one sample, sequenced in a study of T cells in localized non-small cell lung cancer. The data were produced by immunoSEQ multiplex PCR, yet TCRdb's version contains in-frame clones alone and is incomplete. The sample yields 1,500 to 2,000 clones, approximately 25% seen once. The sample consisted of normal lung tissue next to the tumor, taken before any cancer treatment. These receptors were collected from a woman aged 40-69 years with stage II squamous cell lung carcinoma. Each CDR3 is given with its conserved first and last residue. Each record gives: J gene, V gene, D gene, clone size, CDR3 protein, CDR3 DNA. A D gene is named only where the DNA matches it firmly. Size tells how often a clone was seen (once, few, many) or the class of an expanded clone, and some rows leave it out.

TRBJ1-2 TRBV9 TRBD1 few CASSGNRGANYGYTF TGTGCCAGCAGTGGGAACAGGGGAGCGAACTATGGCTACACCTTC
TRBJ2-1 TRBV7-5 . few CASTIDPGPSYNEQFF TGTGCCAGCACCATCGATCCGGGGCCCTCCTACAATGAGCAGTTCTTC
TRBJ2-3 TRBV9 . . CASSPEVGDTQYF TGTGCCAGCAGCCCGGAGGTCGGGGATACGCAGTATTTT
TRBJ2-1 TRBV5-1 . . CASSSTGEGYNEQFF TGCGCCAGCAGCTCCACAGGGGAGGGCTACAATGAGCAGTTCTTC
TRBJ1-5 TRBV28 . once CASRLPLGNQPQHF TGTGCCAGCAGGCTCCCGTTGGGCAATCAGCCCCAGCATTTT
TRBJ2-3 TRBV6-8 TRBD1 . CASSEGTGADTQYF TGTGCCAGCAGTGAGGGGACAGGGGCAGATACGCAGTATTTT
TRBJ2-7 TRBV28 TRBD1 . CASSSQGASYEQYF TGTGCCAGCAGTTCCCAGGGGGCGTCCTACGAGCAGTACTTC
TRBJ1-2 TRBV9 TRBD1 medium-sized CASSPLDRVGYTF TGTGCCAGCAGCCCGCTGGACAGGGTCGGCTACACCTTC
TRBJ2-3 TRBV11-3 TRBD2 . CASSLDAGGRTDTQYF TGTGCCAGCAGCTTAGATGCGGGAGGGCGAACAGATACGCAGTATTTT
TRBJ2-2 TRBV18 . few CASSAQGYTGELFF TGTGCCAGCTCAGCTCAGGGATACACCGGGGAGCTGTTTTTT